The TCR beta chain described here comes from a study of beta chain features in type 1 diabetes. This clone was counted a few times. Antigen specificity is unknown. By way of CD45RO/CCR7/CD25/CD127/CD95/CD27, the CD4+ regulatory, stem cell-like memory, central memory and naive cells were sorted. Germline values: CDR1 SQVTM, CDR2 ANQGSEA. There are 14 residues in the CDR3. TCRB transcripts that were expressed got sequenced, as all of the isolated RNA had been reverse transcribed. Naive, central memory and regulatory T cell samples yielded about 3.57 million reads on average. The assay was immunoSEQ multiplex PCR, and TCRdb's table has in-frame clones only and misses some. Of about 150,000 clones listed, 10% to 13% are singletons. Study-level results: Type 1 diabetes patients had moderately but significantly shorter TCRB CDR3s in all four CD4+ subsets. Compared with healthy donors, patients appeared to share more similar naive, central memory and regulatory TCRB repertoires.

Sequenced sample: central memory CD4+ T cells from blood. This rearrangement joins TRBV29-1 to TRBJ2-2; the match to TRBD1 covers 9 bases. The receptor's source is a man aged 25 to 40 with type 1 diabetes. The DNA of the CDR3 is TGCAGTGTGCGGACAGGGGCGAACACCGGGGAGCTGTTTTTT. It encodes CSVRTGANTGELFF.